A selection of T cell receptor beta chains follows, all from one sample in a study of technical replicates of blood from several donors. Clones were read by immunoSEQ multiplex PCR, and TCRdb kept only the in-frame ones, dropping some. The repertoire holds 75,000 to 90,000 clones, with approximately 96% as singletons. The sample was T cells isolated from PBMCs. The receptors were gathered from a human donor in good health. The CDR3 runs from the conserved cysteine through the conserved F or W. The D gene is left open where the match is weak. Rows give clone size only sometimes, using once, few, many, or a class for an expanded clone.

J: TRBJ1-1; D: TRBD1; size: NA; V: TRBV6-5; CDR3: CASSPDRGRLTFF; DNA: TGTGCCAGCAGTCCCGACAGGGGGCGTTTAACTTTCTTT
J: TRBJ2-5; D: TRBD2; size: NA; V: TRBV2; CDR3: CASTQQRDLGTQYF; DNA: TGTGCCAGCACCCAACAGCGGGATTTGGGGACCCAGTACTTC
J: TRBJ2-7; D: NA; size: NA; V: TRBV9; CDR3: CASSPNPGSSYEQYF; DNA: TGTGCCAGCAGCCCCAATCCGGGGAGCTCCTACGAGCAGTACTTC
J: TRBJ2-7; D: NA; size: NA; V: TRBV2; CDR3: CASSIDTIYEQYF; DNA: TGTGCCAGCAGTATAGACACAATCTACGAGCAGTACTTC
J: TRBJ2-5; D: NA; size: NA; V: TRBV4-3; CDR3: CASSQERRAGRTQYF; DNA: TGCGCCAGCAGCCAAGAACGGCGGGCCGGGAGGACCCAGTACTTC
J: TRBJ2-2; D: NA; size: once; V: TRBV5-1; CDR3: CASSLALRGSRPGELFF; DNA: TGCGCCAGCAGCTTGGCCCTGAGGGGGAGTAGGCCCGGGGAGCTGTTTTTT
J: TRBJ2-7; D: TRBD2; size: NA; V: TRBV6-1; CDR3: CASSDPPSGSYEQYF; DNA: TGTGCCAGCAGTGACCCGCCTAGCGGGAGCTACGAGCAGTACTTC
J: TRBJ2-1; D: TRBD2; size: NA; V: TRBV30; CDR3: CAWSQGQGRRVAGGYYNEQFF; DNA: TGTGCCTGGAGCCAGGGGCAGGGAAGGAGGGTAGCGGGAGGGTATTACAATGAGCAGTTCTTC
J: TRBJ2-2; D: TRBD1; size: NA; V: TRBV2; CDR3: CAIPGQGIGELFF; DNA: TGTGCCATACCGGGACAGGGGATCGGGGAGCTGTTTTTT
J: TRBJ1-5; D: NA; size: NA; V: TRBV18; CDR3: CASSPSPQPQHF; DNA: TGTGCCAGCTCACCTTCTCCCCAGCCCCAGCATTTT
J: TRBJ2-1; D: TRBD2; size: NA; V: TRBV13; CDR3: CASSLYGTKYNEQFF; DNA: TGTGCCAGCAGCTTATACGGGACTAAGTACAATGAGCAGTTCTTC
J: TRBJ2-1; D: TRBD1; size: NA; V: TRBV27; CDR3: CASSLDREYNEQFF; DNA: TGTGCCAGCAGTCTGGACAGGGAGTATAATGAGCAGTTCTTC
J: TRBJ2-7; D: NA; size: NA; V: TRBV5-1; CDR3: CASSYSRVGSYEQYF; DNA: TGCGCCAGCAGTTACTCCAGGGTGGGCTCCTACGAGCAGTACTTC
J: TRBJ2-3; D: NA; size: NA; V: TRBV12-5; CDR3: CASGLVAGDTQYF; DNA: TGTGCTAGTGGTTTGGTGGCGGGAGATACGCAGTATTTT
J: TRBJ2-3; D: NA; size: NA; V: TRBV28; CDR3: CASSLSQLGTDTQYF; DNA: TGTGCCAGCAGTTTGTCCCAGCTAGGCACAGATACGCAGTATTTT
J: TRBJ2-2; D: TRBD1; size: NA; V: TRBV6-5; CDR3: CASSYSTGDAGELFF; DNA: TGTGCCAGCAGTTACTCCACAGGGGACGCCGGGGAGCTGTTTTTT
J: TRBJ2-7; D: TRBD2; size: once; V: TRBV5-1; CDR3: CASSPVGTSGPFYEQYF; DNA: TGCGCCAGCAGCCCCGTAGGGACTAGCGGACCTTTCTACGAGCAGTACTTC
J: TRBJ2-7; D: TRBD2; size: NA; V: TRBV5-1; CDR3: CASSLGGSGIVPYEQYF; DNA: TGCGCCAGCAGCTTGGGGGGTAGCGGGATTGTGCCCTACGAGCAGTACTTC
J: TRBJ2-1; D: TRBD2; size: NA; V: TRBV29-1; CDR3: CSDALAGGPGEQFF; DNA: TGCAGCGACGCCCTAGCGGGAGGGCCTGGTGAGCAGTTCTTC
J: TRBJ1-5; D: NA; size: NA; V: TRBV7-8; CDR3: CASSLETVSRFQPQHF; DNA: TGTGCCAGCAGCTTAGAGACAGTCAGCCGGTTTCAGCCCCAGCATTTT
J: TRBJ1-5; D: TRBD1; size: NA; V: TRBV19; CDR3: CASSEDRGSLLHQPQHF; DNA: TGTGCCAGTAGTGAGGACAGGGGGTCCCTCTTGCATCAGCCCCAGCATTTT
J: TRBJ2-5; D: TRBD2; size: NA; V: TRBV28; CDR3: CASSAGTSGETQYF; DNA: TGTGCCAGCAGTGCCGGGACTAGCGGAGAGACCCAGTACTTC
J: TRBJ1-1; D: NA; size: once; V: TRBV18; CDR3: CASSSQETEAFF; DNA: TGTGCCAGCTCATCACAAGAGACTGAAGCTTTCTTT
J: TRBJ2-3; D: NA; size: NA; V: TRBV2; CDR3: CASSVRGTWTDTQYF; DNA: TGTGCCAGCAGTGTCAGAGGGACTTGGACAGATACGCAGTATTTT
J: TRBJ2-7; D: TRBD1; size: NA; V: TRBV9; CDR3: CASSPSGQGGYEQYF; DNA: TGTGCCAGCAGCCCGTCAGGACAGGGAGGATACGAGCAGTACTTC
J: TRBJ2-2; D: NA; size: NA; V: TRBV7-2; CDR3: CASSLAGGRPGELFF; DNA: TGTGCCAGCAGCTTAGCGGGAGGTCGACCCGGGGAGCTGTTTTTT
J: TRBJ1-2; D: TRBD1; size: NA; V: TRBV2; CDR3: CASSEKGDRGHGYTF; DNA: TGTGCCAGCAGTGAAAAAGGTGACAGGGGGCATGGCTACACCTTC
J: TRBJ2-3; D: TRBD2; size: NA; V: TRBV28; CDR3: CASTLEAGGWDTQYF; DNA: TGTGCCAGCACTTTAGAGGCGGGAGGGTGGGATACGCAGTATTTT
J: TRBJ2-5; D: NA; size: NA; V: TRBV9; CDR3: CASSVEGMRRETQYF; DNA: TGTGCCAGCAGCGTAGAAGGCATGAGGCGGGAGACCCAGTACTTC
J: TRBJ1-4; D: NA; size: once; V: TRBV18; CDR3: CASSPEGFKLFF; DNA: TGTGCCAGCTCACCCGAGGGTTTTAAACTGTTTTTT
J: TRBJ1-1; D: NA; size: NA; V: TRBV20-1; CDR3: CSAGGVAEAFF; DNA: TGCAGTGCGGGGGGGGTAGCTGAAGCTTTCTTT
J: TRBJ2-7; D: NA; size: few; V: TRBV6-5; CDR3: CASSLAVSYEQYF; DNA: TGTGCCAGCAGTTTGGCAGTCAGCTACGAGCAGTACTTC
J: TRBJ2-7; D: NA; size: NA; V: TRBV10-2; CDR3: CASSEEGALNYEQYF; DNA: TGCGCCAGCAGTGAAGAGGGAGCCTTAAACTACGAGCAGTACTTC
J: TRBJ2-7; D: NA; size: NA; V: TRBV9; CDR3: CASSVATGTPYEQYF; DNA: TGTGCCAGCAGCGTAGCGACAGGGACTCCCTACGAGCAGTACTTC
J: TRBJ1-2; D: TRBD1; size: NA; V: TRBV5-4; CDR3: CASSQQGINYGYTF; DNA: TGTGCCAGCAGCCAACAGGGGATTAACTATGGCTACACCTTC
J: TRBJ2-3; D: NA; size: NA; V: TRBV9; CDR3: CASSVDGLLTDTQYF; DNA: TGTGCCAGCAGCGTAGATGGGCTTCTCACAGATACGCAGTATTTT
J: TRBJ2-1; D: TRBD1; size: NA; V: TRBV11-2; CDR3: CASSISTGHNEQFF; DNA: TGTGCCAGCAGTATATCGACAGGGCACAATGAGCAGTTCTTC
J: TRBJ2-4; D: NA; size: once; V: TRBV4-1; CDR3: CASSQDPDIQYF; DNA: TGCGCCAGCAGCCAAGATCCAGACATTCAGTACTTC
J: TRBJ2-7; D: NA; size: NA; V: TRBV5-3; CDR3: CARSLEDTSYEQYF; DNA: TGTGCCAGAAGCTTGGAAGACACTTCCTACGAGCAGTACTTC
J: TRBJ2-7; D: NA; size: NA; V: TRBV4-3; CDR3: CASSQESGYYEQYF; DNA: TGCGCCAGCAGCCAAGAAAGCGGGTACTACGAGCAGTACTTC
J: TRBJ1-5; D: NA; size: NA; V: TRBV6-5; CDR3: CASSHRRGNQPQHF; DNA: TGTGCCAGCAGTCATAGGCGGGGAAATCAGCCCCAGCATTTT
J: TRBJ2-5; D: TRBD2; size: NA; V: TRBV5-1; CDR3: CASSWTTAGLAGVGQTQYF; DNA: TGCGCCAGCAGCTGGACAACAGCGGGACTAGCGGGAGTAGGACAGACCCAGTACTTC
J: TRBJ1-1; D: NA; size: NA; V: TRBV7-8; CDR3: CASRPRSGKTEAFF; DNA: TGTGCCAGCAGGCCCAGGTCGGGGAAAACTGAAGCTTTCTTT
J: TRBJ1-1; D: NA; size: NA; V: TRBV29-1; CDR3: CSGGEFYQNTEAFF; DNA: TGCAGCGGGGGGGAGTTTTACCAGAACACTGAGGCTTTCTTT
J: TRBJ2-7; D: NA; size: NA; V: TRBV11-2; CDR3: CASRKQGHEQYF; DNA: TGTGCCAGCAGGAAACAGGGCCACGAGCAGTACTTC